The 15 T cell receptor beta chains below all came from one sample that was sequenced in a study of cytomegalovirus exposure and HLA in healthy donors. Primers: 60 Vbeta forward and 13 Jbeta reverse. Produced via immunoSEQ multiplex PCR; TCRdb's table is partial and in-frame only. The sample's table shows fewer than 150,000 clones. What was sequenced was PBMCs. Every receptor here comes from a woman in her sixties or seventies in good health and CMV-seronegative.

The V and J genes are TRBV6-1 and TRBJ2-5; a weak D match, TRBD2 (6 bases). CDR1 MNHNS and CDR2 SASEGT come from the germline V gene. Trimming left V 8 bases short and J 0 bases short, with 10 bases between. This CDR3 region has 13 residues. For the CDR3, the DNA is TGTGCCAGCCAAGGACTATACCAAGAGACCCAGTACTTC. Translating it yields CASQGLYQETQYF.

This chain links TRBV18 with TRBJ1-2, with D perhaps TRBD1 (5 bases). Germline V gene lookup returns CDR1 KGHSH and CDR2 LQKENI. Trimming left V 3 bases short and J 5 bases short, with 7 bases between. The CDR3 extends over 12 amino acids. The CDR3 coding sequence is TGTGCCAGCTCACCGGAGGGGTATGGCTACACCTTC. As protein: CASSPEGYGYTF.

J is TRBJ2-7 and V is TRBV25-1; perhaps TRBD1 as D (6 bases). CDR1 is MGHDK, CDR2 SYGVNS, per germline. This CDR3 is built from 11 residues. Trimming took off 6 bases at V and 6 bases at J, with 9 bases between the two ends. The CDR3 is CASSGTTEQYF. CDR3 DNA sequence: TGTGCCAGCAGCGGGACAACCGAGCAGTACTTC.

The V call is TRBV29-1, the J call TRBJ2-2, with TRBD1 matching 7 bases. V lost 4 bases, J lost 6 bases, and 5 bases stayed unmatched. Looked up from germline, CDR1 is SQVTM and CDR2 is ANQGSEA. The CDR3 loop spans 13 amino acids. DNA of the CDR3: TGCAGCGTTGCCCGACAGGGATCCGGGGAGCTGTTTTTT. Translating it yields CSVARQGSGELFF.

The chain links TRBV14 to TRBJ2-5; D call uncertain. The germline CDR1 and CDR2 sequences are SGHDN and FVKESK. The V end was cut by 0 bases, the J end by 1 base, with 9 bases between. This CDR3 has 15 amino acids. The CDR3 DNA sequence: TGTGCCAGCAGCCAAGAAAGTAACAGCCAAGAGACCCAGTACTTC. It codes for CASSQESNSQETQYF. The full variable domain, with the rest looked up from reference TRBV14 and TRBJ2-5, is EAGVTQFPSHSVIEKGQTVTLRCDPISGHDNLYWYRRVMGKEIKFLLHFVKESKQDESGMPNNRFLAERTGGTYSTLKVQPAELEDSGVYFCASSQESNSQETQYFGPGTRLLVL.

The V gene is TRBV6-6, the J gene TRBJ1-2; D is perhaps TRBD1 (6 bases). Trimming took off 2 bases at V and 4 bases at J, with 11 bases between the two ends. The germline V gene has CDR1 MNHNY and CDR2 SVGAGI (reference sequence). This CDR3 is built from 14 residues. This chain's CDR3 is CASSYNQGSYGYTF. As DNA, the CDR3 is TGTGCCAGCAGTTACAATCAGGGGAGCTATGGCTACACCTTC.

The chain is built from TRBV11-3 and TRBJ2-3; D not certain. CDR1 and CDR2 (germline): SGHNT, YENEEA. The CDR3 covers 13 residues. Trimming stripped 1 base from V and 6 bases from J, with 8 bases between. CDR3: CASSLAAADTQYF. For the CDR3, the DNA is TGTGCCAGCAGCTTAGCCGCTGCGGATACGCAGTATTTT.

In regard to this clone: Compared with germline, one end of the junction differs, possibly owing to a read error. Distinct nucleotide sequences in the sample also encode this CDR3. The chain carries TRBV2 and TRBJ1-2; D is perhaps TRBD1 (5 bases). Germline V gene sequence: CDR1 SNHLY, CDR2 FYNNEI. The CDR3 covers 15 residues. In DNA, the CDR3 is TGTGCCAGCAGCCCAGGCAGGACATCTAACTACGGCTACACCTTC. Protein: CASSPGRTSNYGYTF. Full variable domain (remainder filled in from reference TRBV2 and TRBJ1-2): EPEVTQTPSHQVTQMGQEVILRCVPISNHLYFYWYRQILGQKVEFLVSFYNNEISEKSEIFDDQFSVERPDGSNFTLKIRSTKLEDSAMYFCASSPGRTSNYGYTFGSGTRLTVV.

This chain uses TRBV11-2 with TRBJ2-1; 10 nucleotides line up with TRBD2. The CDR3 has 18 amino acids. Unmatched junction bases numbered 13, after V lost 1 base and J lost 7 bases. The germline CDR1 and CDR2 sequences are SGHAT and FQNNGV. In nucleotides, the CDR3 is TGTGCCAGCAGCTTAGTTCGAGAAGCGGGGGGGCTTCCAAATGAGCAGTTCTTC. Translated, it gives CASSLVREAGGLPNEQFF.

V usage is TRBV7-9 and J usage is TRBJ1-1; maybe TRBD1 (6 bases). The CDR3 sequence is 13 residues long. V lost 0 bases, J lost 7 bases, and 9 bases lay in between. CDR1 SEHNR and CDR2 FQNEAQ come from the germline V gene (reference sequence). In DNA, the CDR3 is TGTGCCAGCAGCTTAGCAGGGGGAAATGAAGCTTTCTTT. Translation gives CASSLAGGNEAFF. The full variable domain, in which reference TRBV7-9 and TRBJ1-1 provide the parts outside the CDR3, is DTGVSQNPRHKITKRGQNVTFRCDPISEHNRLYWYRQTLGQGPEFLTYFQNEAQLEKSRLLSDRFSAERPKGSFSTLEIQRTEQGDSAMYLCASSLAGGNEAFFGQGTRLTVV.

The chain joins TRBV5-4 to TRBJ1-1; D may be TRBD1 (6 bases). This CDR3 has 16 residues. CDR1 and CDR2 from the germline V gene are SGHNT and YYREEE (reference sequence). The ends were cut back, 4 bases at V and 1 base at J, with 17 bases in the middle. CDR3 bases: TGTGCCAGCAGCCCGACGGTGTGGGGGCAGAACACTGAAGCTTTCTTT. This sequence encodes CASSPTVWGQNTEAFF.

The chain links TRBV2 to TRBJ2-1, with 15 bases identical to TRBD2. The CDR3 loop spans 16 amino acids. CDR1 and CDR2 (germline): SNHLY, FYNNEI. V trimming: 6 bases; J trimming: 7 bases; junction bases outside the gene matches: 7. CDR3 in amino acids: CASRGGLAGGKNEQFF. The CDR3 DNA follows: TGTGCCAGCAGGGGGGGACTAGCGGGGGGCAAAAATGAGCAGTTCTTC.

The chain employs TRBV6-5 and TRBJ2-5; 11 nucleotides line up with TRBD1. Near its end, the DNA agrees better with TRBJ2-7, so the J call may be wrong. This CDR3 has 15 residues. In germline, CDR1 is MNHEY, CDR2 SVGAGI. The CDR3, as DNA: TGTGCCAGCAGTCCCGGGACAGGGGGCTCCTACGAGCAGTACTTC. This translates into CASSPGTGGSYEQYF.

In regard to this clone: The junction and the germline gene differ at one end; a read error may be behind it. The chain has TRBV7-9 and TRBJ1-3, with 7 bases lining up with TRBD1. Germline V gives CDR1 SEHNR, CDR2 FQNEAQ (reference sequence). This CDR3 is 15 amino acids long. CDR3 amino acids: CASSLGRGPGSTIYF. The CDR3 DNA is TGTGCCAGCAGCTTAGGGAGGGGGCCTGGAAGCACCATATATTTT.

The chain carries TRBV7-9 and TRBJ2-1; a possible D gene is TRBD2 (6 bases). The germline V and J ends were trimmed by 5 bases and 14 bases, with 19 bases remaining between them. Per germline, CDR1 SEHNR and CDR2 FQNEAQ (reference sequence). This CDR3 comprises 13 residues. The CDR3 loop is CASSQGLLLPKFF. The CDR3 DNA sequence: TGTGCCAGCAGCCAAGGACTACTCCTTCCAAAGTTCTTC.